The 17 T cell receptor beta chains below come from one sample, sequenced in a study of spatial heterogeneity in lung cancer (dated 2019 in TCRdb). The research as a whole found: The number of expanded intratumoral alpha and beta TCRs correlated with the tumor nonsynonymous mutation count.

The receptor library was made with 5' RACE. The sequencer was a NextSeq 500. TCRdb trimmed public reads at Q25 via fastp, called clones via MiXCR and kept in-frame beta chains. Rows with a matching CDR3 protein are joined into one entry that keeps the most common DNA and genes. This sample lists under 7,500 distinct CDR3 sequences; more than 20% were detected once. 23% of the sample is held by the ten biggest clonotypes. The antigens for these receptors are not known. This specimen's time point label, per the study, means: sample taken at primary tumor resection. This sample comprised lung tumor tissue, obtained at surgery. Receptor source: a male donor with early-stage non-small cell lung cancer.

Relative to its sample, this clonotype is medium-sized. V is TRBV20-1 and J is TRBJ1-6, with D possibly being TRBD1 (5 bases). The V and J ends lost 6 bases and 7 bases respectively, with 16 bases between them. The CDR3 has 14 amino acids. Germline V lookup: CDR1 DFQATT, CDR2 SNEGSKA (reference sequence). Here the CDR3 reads CSARKGTVNSPLHF. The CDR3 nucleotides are TGCAGTGCGAGGAAAGGGACGGTGAATTCACCCCTCCACTTT.

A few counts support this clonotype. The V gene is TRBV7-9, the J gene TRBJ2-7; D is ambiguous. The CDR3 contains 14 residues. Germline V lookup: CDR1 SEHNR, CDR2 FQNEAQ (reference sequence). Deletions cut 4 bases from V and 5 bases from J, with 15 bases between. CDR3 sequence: CASSWVTSTHEQYF. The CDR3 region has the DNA TGTGCCAGCAGCTGGGTTACCTCGACGCACGAGCAGTACTTC.

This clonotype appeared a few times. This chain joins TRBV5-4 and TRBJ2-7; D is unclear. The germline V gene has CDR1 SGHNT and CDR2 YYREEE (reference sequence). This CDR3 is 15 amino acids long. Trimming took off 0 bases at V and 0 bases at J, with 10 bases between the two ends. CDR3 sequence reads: CASSLGTQGSYEQYF. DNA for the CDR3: TGTGCCAGCAGCTTGGGGACCCAAGGCTCCTACGAGCAGTACTTC.

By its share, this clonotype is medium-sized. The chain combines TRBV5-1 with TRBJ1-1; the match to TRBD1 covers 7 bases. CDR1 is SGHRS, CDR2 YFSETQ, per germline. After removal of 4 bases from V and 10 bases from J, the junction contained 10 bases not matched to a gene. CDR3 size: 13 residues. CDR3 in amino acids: CASSATGTRAAFF. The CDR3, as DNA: TGCGCCAGCAGCGCGACAGGGACTCGCGCAGCTTTCTTT.

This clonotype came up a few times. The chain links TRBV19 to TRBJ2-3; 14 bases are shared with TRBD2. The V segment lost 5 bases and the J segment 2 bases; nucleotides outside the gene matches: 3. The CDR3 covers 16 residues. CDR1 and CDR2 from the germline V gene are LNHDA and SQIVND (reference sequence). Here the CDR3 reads CASSPTSGRVTDTQYF. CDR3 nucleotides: TGTGCCAGTAGTCCGACTAGCGGGAGGGTCACAGATACGCAGTATTTT.

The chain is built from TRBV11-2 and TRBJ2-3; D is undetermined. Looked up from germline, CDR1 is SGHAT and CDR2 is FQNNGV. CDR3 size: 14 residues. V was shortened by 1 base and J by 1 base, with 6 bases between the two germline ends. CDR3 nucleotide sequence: TGTGCCAGCAGCTTAGGGGTTGGCACAGATACGCAGTATTTT. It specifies CASSLGVGTDTQYF.

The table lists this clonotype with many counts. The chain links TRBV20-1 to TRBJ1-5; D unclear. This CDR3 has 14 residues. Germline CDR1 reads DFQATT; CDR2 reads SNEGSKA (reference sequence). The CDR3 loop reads CSIPGEDRNQPQHF. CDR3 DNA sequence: TGCAGCATTCCAGGAGAGGATAGAAATCAGCCCCAGCATTTT.

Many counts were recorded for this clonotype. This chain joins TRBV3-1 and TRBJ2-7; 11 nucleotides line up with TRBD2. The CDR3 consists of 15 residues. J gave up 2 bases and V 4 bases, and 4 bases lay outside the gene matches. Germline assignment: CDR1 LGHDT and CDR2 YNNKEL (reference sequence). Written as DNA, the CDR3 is TGTGCCAGCAGCCGGGGACTAGCGGTAACCTACGAGCAGTACTTC. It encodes CASSRGLAVTYEQYF.

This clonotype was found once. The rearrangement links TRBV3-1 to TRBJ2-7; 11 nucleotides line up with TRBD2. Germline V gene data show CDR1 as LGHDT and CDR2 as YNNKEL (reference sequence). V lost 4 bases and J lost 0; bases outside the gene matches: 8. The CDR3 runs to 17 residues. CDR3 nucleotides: TGTGCCAGCAGCCGAATGGGACTAGCGGAGAGCTCCTACGAGCAGTACTTC. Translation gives CASSRMGLAESSYEQYF.

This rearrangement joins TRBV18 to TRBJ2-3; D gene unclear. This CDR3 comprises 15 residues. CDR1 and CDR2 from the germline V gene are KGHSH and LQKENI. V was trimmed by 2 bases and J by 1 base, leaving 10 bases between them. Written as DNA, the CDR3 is TGTGCCAGCTCACCAGAGATGCGAGGCACAGATACGCAGTATTTT. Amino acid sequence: CASSPEMRGTDTQYF. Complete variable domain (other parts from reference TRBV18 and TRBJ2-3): NAGVMQNPRHLVRRRGQEARLRCSPMKGHSHVYWYRQLPEEGLKFMVYLQKENIIDESGMPKERFSAEFPKEGPSILRIQQVVRGDSAAYFCASSPEMRGTDTQYFGPGTRLTVL.

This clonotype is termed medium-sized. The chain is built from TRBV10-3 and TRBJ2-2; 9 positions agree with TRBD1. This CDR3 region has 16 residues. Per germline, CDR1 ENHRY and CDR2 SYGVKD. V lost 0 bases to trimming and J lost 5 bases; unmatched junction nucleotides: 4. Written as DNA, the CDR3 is TGTGCCATCAGTGAGTCCCGGACAGGGGAAACCGGGGAGCTGTTTTTT. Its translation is CAISESRTGETGELFF.

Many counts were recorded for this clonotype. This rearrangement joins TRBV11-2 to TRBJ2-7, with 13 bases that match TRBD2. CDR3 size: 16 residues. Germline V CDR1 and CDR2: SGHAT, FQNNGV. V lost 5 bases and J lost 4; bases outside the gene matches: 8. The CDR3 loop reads CASSLRLAGGWYEQYF. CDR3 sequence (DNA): TGTGCCAGCAGCCTCAGACTAGCGGGAGGTTGGTACGAGCAGTACTTC.

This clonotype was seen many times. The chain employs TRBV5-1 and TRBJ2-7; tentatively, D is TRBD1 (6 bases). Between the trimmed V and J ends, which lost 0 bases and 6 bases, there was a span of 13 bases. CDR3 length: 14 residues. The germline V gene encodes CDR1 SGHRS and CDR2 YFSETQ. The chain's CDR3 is CASSLVGAGSEQYF. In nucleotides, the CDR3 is TGCGCCAGCAGCTTGGTGGGGGCTGGGAGCGAGCAGTACTTC.

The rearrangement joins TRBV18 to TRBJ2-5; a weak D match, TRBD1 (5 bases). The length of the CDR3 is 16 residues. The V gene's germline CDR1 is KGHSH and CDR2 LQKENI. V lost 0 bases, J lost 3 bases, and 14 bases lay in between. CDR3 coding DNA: TGTGCCAGCTCACCACCGAACAGGTCAGGGAAAGAGACCCAGTACTTC. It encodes CASSPPNRSGKETQYF.

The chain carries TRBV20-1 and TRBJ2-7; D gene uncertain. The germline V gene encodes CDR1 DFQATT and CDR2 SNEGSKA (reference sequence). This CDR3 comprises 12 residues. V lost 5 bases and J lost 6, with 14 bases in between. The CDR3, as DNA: TGCAGTGCTGGGTTTTTGTCAGGCGAGCAGTACTTC. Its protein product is CSAGFLSGEQYF.

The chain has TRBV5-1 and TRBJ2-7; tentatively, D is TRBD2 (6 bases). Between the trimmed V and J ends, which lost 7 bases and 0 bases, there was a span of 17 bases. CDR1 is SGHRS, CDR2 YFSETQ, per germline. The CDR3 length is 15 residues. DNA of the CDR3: TGCGCCAGCCGGACCGGGACTGCCGACTCCTACGAGCAGTACTTC. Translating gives CASRTGTADSYEQYF.

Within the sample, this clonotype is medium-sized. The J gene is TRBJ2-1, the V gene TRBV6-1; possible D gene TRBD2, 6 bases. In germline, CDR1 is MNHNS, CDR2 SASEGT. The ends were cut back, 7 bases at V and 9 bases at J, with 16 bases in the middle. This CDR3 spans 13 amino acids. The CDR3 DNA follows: TGTGCCAGCACGTCGCGGGGCTCCGGTGAGCAGTTCTTC. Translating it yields CASTSRGSGEQFF.